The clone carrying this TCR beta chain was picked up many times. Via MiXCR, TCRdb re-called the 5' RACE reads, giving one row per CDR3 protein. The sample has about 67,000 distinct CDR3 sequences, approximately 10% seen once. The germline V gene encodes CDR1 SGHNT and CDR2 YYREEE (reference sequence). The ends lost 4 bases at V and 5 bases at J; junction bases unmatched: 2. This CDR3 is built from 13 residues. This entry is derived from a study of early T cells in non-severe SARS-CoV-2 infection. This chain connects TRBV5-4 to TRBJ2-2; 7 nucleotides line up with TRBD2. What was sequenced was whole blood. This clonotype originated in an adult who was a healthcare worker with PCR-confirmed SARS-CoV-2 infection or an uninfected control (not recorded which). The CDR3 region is CASSPLATGELFF. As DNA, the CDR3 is TGTGCCAGCAGCCCACTAGCGACCGGGGAGCTGTTTTTT.